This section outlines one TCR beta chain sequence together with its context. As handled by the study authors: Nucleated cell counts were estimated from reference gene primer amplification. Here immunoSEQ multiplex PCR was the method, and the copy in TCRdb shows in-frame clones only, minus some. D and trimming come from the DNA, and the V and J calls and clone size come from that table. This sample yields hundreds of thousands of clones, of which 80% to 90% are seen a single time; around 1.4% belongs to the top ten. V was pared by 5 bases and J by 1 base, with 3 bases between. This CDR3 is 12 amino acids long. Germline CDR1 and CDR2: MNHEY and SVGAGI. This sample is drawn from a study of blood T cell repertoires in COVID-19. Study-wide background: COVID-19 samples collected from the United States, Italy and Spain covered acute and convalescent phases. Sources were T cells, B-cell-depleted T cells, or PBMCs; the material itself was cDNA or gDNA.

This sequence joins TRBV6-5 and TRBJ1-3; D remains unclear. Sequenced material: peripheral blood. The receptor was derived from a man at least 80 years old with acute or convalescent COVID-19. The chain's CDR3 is CASSQSGNTIYF. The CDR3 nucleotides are TGTGCCAGCAGTCAATCTGGAAACACCATATATTTT.